A single sample is the source of the 17 T cell receptor beta chains below, sequenced in a study of T cells in Graves' hyperthyroidism and ophthalmopathy. The TCR beta CDR3 regions underwent amplification using RNA transcripts as the source. HTBI primers drove first-round RT-PCR of the TCR CDR3. TCRdb used MiXCR to reprocess the multiplex PCR reads, holding one entry per CDR3 protein. Of around 480,000 distinct CDR3 sequences listed, approximately 14% are singletons. Material for sequencing was blood. All receptors come from a woman younger than 30 with Graves' hyperthyroidism.

This clonotype was seen only a few times. The gene calls are TRBV12-3 or TRBV12-4 and TRBJ1-2; D remains unclear. Trimming removed 3 bases at V and 4 bases at J, with 12 bases between. CDR3 size: 14 residues. DNA for the CDR3: TGTGCCAGCAGTTTCGGAGGGCGAATCTATGGCTACACCTTC. This encodes CASSFGGRIYGYTF.

This clonotype was counted at least ten times. The chain joins TRBV2 to TRBJ1-4; tentative D call: TRBD1 (5 bases). Trimming cost V 11 bases and J 1 base, with 8 bases left between them. Germline V lookup: CDR1 SNHLY, CDR2 FYNNEI. This CDR3 comprises 12 residues. The CDR3 DNA sequence: TGTGCCGGTGGGGGAACTAATGAAAAACTGTTTTTT. This translates into CAGGGTNEKLFF. The whole variable domain, filled in from reference TRBV2 and TRBJ1-4, reads EPEVTQTPSHQVTQMGQEVILRCVPISNHLYFYWYRQILGQKVEFLVSFYNNEISEKSEIFDDQFSVERPDGSNFTLKIRSTKLEDSAMYFCAGGGTNEKLFFGSGTQLSVL.

This clonotype has only a few counts. The rearrangement joins TRBV9 to TRBJ2-5; a weak D match, TRBD2 (7 bases). The CDR3 has 13 amino acids. CDR1 is SGDLS and CDR2 is YYNGEE in the germline V gene. Trimming stripped 0 bases from V and 8 bases from J, with 11 bases between. This CDR3 reads CASSVGEGETQYF. The CDR3 nucleotides are TGTGCCAGCAGCGTAGGGGAGGGGGAAACCCAGTACTTC.

This clonotype showed up just a few times. The rearrangement links TRBV6-1 to TRBJ1-1; 7 nucleotides line up with TRBD1. Germline V gives CDR1 MNHNS, CDR2 SASEGT. This CDR3 has 14 amino acids. The V segment lost 7 bases and the J segment 4 bases; nucleotides outside the gene matches: 9. In DNA form, the CDR3 reads TGTGCCAGCACCCGTGAGGGGGCCTTCACTGAAGCTTTCTTT. Protein product: CASTREGAFTEAFF.

The rearrangement links TRBV5-1 to TRBJ2-7; TRBD1 aligns across 10 bases. CDR3 length equals 15 residues. After removal of 4 bases from V and 3 bases from J, the junction contained 7 bases not matched to a gene. Germline V gives CDR1 SGHRS, CDR2 YFSETQ. The CDR3 region is CASSDPGQGIYEQYF. Here the CDR3 DNA reads TGCGCCAGCAGCGACCCGGGACAGGGGATCTACGAGCAGTACTTC.

This clonotype was picked up many times. The genes are TRBV6-1 and TRBJ1-6; tentative D call: TRBD1 (5 bases). Germline values: CDR1 MNHNS, CDR2 SASEGT. The CDR3 extends over 15 amino acids. V was pared by 2 bases and J by 2 bases, with 7 bases between. CDR3 nucleotide sequence: TGTGCCAGCAGTGAATGGGGGGCCTATAATTCACCCCTCCACTTT. This codes for CASSEWGAYNSPLHF.

This clonotype was detected ten times or more. V usage is TRBV12-3 or TRBV12-4 and J usage is TRBJ2-4; D not resolved. The length of the CDR3 is 14 residues. V was shortened by 3 bases and J by 0 bases, with 6 bases between the two germline ends. Here the CDR3 DNA reads TGTGCCAGCAGTTTTCACCTAGCCAAAAACATTCAGTACTTC. Its translation is CASSFHLAKNIQYF.

This clonotype appeared many times. The chain couples TRBV5-5 to TRBJ2-1, with D perhaps TRBD1 or TRBD2 (5 bases each). Germline CDR1 and CDR2: SGHKS and YYEKEE (reference sequence). The CDR3 spans 14 residues. With 2 bases removed from V and 4 bases from J, the gap between germline ends came to 10 bases. DNA for the CDR3: TGTGCCAGCAGCTTTCGGGACGTATACAATGAGCAGTTCTTC. Protein sequence: CASSFRDVYNEQFF.

This clonotype was counted ten times or more. This rearrangement joins TRBV27 to TRBJ2-5; perhaps TRBD2 as D (6 bases). Deletions cut 10 bases from V and 2 bases from J, with 14 bases between. Germline CDR1 reads MNHEY; CDR2 reads SMNVEV (reference sequence). The CDR3 extends over 13 amino acids. The chain's CDR3 is CATAGGGQETQYF. Here the CDR3 DNA reads TGTGCCACCGCCGGTGGGGGGCAAGAGACCCAGTACTTC.

This clonotype was detected many times. The chain carries TRBV10-3 and TRBJ1-6, with 9 bases fitting TRBD1. Unmatched junction bases numbered 6, after V lost 3 bases and J lost 0 bases. Germline CDR1 is ENHRY and CDR2 is SYGVKD. The CDR3 spans 18 residues. The DNA of the CDR3 is TGTGCCATCAGTGAAGAGGGGACAGGGAGCTCCTATAATTCACCCCTCCACTTT. Amino acids: CAISEEGTGSSYNSPLHF.

At least ten counts were recorded for this clonotype. The J gene is TRBJ1-4, the V gene TRBV14; unclear D gene. V was trimmed by 3 bases and J by 8 bases, leaving 13 bases between them. Looked up from germline, CDR1 is SGHDN and CDR2 is FVKESK. The CDR3 loop spans 14 amino acids. The CDR3 DNA follows: TGTGCCAGCAGCCAGCGGGCTGCCCACGAAAAACTGTTTTTT. Translation: CASSQRAAHEKLFF.

There are many counts of this clonotype. The chain links TRBV2 to TRBJ2-5, with 8 bases matching TRBD1. The CDR3 spans 14 residues. V dropped 9 bases and J dropped 2; count of bases not matched to a gene: 8. Looked up from germline, CDR1 is SNHLY and CDR2 is FYNNEI. CDR3 nucleotide sequence: TGTGCCAGGGGGAGACAGGGGAGACAAGAGACCCAGTACTTC. Its translation is CARGRQGRQETQYF.

A word on this clonotype: A read error may explain this, as a much larger clone is one base away. The chain carries TRBV3-1 and TRBJ2-7, with 9 bases matching TRBD2. The CDR3 is made up of 15 amino acids. Germline loops: CDR1 LGHDT, CDR2 YNNKEL (reference sequence). The CDR3 DNA follows: TGTGCCGGCAGCCAAGACCTTAGCGGGAGCGACGAGCAGTACGTC. Translated: CAGSQDLSGSDEQYV.

This rearrangement joins TRBV6-5 to TRBJ1-3; D not resolved. The V gene's germline CDR1 is MNHEY and CDR2 SVGAGI. The V end lost 0 bases, the J end lost 0 bases, and 9 bases lay between the germline ends. The CDR3 runs to 16 residues. CDR3 loop: CASSYSGSSSGNTIYF. In DNA form, the CDR3 reads TGTGCCAGCAGTTACTCCGGGTCCTCCTCTGGAAACACCATATATTTT.

At least ten counts were recorded for this clonotype. The chain has TRBV5-1 and TRBJ1-1; D ambiguous. The CDR3 is made up of 16 amino acids. Germline assignment: CDR1 SGHRS and CDR2 YFSETQ. Trimming stripped 0 bases from V and 0 bases from J, with 12 bases between. The CDR3 nucleotides read TGCGCCAGCAGCTTGGAGGGCAGCCTCATGAACACTGAAGCTTTCTTT. It encodes CASSLEGSLMNTEAFF.

This clonotype was seen repeatedly, ten times or more. This chain links TRBV14 with TRBJ2-7; D uncertain. V was pared by 1 base and J by 7 bases, with 11 bases between. The CDR3 sequence is 13 residues long. Germline CDR1 SGHDN, CDR2 FVKESK. The CDR3 is CASSQGYGHEQYF. CDR3 DNA: TGTGCCAGCAGCCAAGGCTACGGGCATGAGCAGTACTTC.

This clonotype was counted ten times or more. The genes are TRBV2 and TRBJ2-5, with D tentatively TRBD1 or TRBD2 (6 bases each). The CDR3 spans 14 residues. Germline V gene sequence: CDR1 SNHLY, CDR2 FYNNEI. V lost 4 bases and J lost 2, with 11 bases in between. The CDR3 sequence: CASSGRRGQETQYF. The CDR3 DNA is TGTGCCAGCAGTGGACGGAGGGGGCAAGAGACCCAGTACTTC.